The clone carrying this T cell receptor (beta chain) turned up a few times. Its antigen remains unknown. The germline V gene encodes CDR1 SEHNR and CDR2 FQNEAQ (reference sequence). The junction had 11 bases not matched to a gene; V was cut back by 4 bases and J by 5 bases. This CDR3 spans 16 amino acids. The sample comes from a study of T cell repertoires in cytomegalovirus infection. As for the study in general: As its CMV epitopes, the study selected recently identified HLA-C-restricted and well-studied HLA-B-restricted targets. A matching HLA type, together with CMV infection, was signaled by public TCR beta signatures.

Whole-study findings and limits: Dominating the ex vivo response were TCR beta clonotypes that were CMV-specific and HLA-C-restricted.

MiXCR, run by TCRdb on the reads, gives a single entry per CDR3 protein. The sample yields about 770,000 distinct CDR3 sequences, 25% to 35% seen once. Material: cultured CD8+ T cells from PBMCs, obtained from culture after CMV antigen stimulation. The source of this sequence is a human donor in good health (CMV status not recorded). Some clones in this sample may be carry-over from other donors' samples. This sequence joins TRBV7-9 and TRBJ2-5; TRBD1 aligns across 9 bases. CDR3 bases: TGTGCCAGCAGCTCGCCTCGGGACAGGGTGGGCGAGACCCAGTACTTC. Its translation is CASSSPRDRVGETQYF.